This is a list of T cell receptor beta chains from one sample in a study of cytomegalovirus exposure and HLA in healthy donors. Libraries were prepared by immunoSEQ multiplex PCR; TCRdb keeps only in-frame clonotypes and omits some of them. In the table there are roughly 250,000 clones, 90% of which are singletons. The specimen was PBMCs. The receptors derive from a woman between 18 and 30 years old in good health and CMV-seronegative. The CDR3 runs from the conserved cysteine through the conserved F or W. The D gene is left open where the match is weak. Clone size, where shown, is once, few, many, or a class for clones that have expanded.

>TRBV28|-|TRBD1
CASSFTGQGAWNTEAFF
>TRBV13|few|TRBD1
CASSTGVYGYTF
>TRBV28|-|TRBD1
CASSSATGDRNQPQHF
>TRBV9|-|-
CASSTGTNVGSGGYTF
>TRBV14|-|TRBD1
CASSRTGLANEKLFF
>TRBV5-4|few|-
CASSRGNTEAFF
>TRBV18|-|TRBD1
CASSPRDREGIDTQYF
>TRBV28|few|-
CASSFAVSNSPLHF
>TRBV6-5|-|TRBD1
CASRETGSRTDTQYF
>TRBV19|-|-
CASTSMGQLNTGELFF
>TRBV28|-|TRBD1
CASSLGTGAAFF
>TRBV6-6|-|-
CASSYLFQETQYF
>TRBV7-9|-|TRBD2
CASSQTSGVTDTQYF
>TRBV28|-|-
CASRTELDYSNQPQHF
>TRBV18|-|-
CASSPPSSDYTEAFF